Listed here are 25 T cell receptor beta chains from one sample, sequenced in a study of T cell responses to AZD1222 COVID-19 vaccine (dated by TCRdb to the early 2020s). The sample's time point, from its label and the paper: baseline before first vaccination. Library construction relied on the immunoSEQ multiplex PCR assay. TCRdb retrieved this table from immuneACCESS and kept in-frame rearrangements only. Not all clones are present; in checked studies, unresolved V genes account for under half, and no reason is known for the remainder. The sample includes roughly 120,000 clones, with about 93% observed a single time. The ten largest clones add up to under 7.5% of the sample. The source was peripheral blood, collected on day 0 of AZD1222 vaccination. These receptors were taken from an adult in good health.

This clone occurred once. J is TRBJ2-1 and V is TRBV9; D tentatively reads TRBD1 or TRBD2 (5 bases each). Germline loops: CDR1 SGDLS, CDR2 YYNGEE. This CDR3 contains 16 residues. Deletions cut 3 bases from V and 7 bases from J, with 20 bases between. The CDR3 is CASSAGSPGRWNEQFF. CDR3 DNA: TGTGCCAGCAGCGCCGGTTCTCCGGGACGTTGGAATGAGCAGTTCTTC. Complete variable domain (other parts from reference TRBV9 and TRBJ2-1): DSGVTQTPKHLITATGQRVTLRCSPRSGDLSVYWYQQSLDQGLQFLIQYYNGEERAKGNILERFSAQQFPDLHSELNLSSLELGDSALYFCASSAGSPGRWNEQFFGPGTRLTVL.

The chain joins TRBV12-2 to TRBJ2-1; the D segment call TRBD2 is taken from the table without a DNA check. TRBV12-2 is assigned pseudogene status. CDR3 length equals 14 residues. CDR3: CASRLVAAYNEQFF. The CDR3 bases are TGTGCAAGTCGCTTAGTTGCGGCGTACAATGAGCAGTTCTTC.

The CDR3 sequence: CASSYSKAETGGWKKTEAFF. CDR3 DNA sequence: TGTGCCAGCAGTTACTCGAAGGCCGAGACAGGGGGTTGGAAGAAGACTGAAGCTTTCTTT. The V call is TRBV6-2 or TRBV6-3, the J call TRBJ1-1, with 9 bases identical to TRBD1. The CDR3 covers 20 residues. Germline V gene lookup returns CDR1 MNHEY and CDR2 SVGEGT. V lost 0 bases and J lost 5; bases outside the gene matches: 19.

The chain combines TRBV11-2 with TRBJ2-1; the D gene is possibly TRBD2 (6 bases). Germline V gives CDR1 SGHAT, CDR2 FQNNGV. V gave up 4 bases and J gave up 7 bases, with 17 bases separating them. The CDR3 spans 15 residues. The CDR3, as DNA: TGTGCCAGCAGCTCTAGGTGGAGGGCCAGAAATGAGCAGTTCTTC. This translates into CASSSRWRARNEQFF.

The genes are TRBV12-3 or TRBV12-4 and TRBJ2-3; no clear D gene. The CDR3 is 12 residues long. Deletions cut 5 bases from V and 5 bases from J, with 8 bases between. CDR3 sequence: CASSMFVDTQYF. CDR3 in DNA: TGTGCCAGCAGTATGTTCGTAGATACGCAGTATTTT.

The chain is built from TRBV28 and TRBJ1-5; D unclear. CDR1 and CDR2 (germline): MDHEN, SYDVKM. The CDR3 covers 14 residues. The V end lost 5 bases, the J end lost 6 bases, and 14 bases lay between the germline ends. The CDR3 protein is CASSETRFSQPQHF. The CDR3, as DNA: TGTGCCAGCAGTGAAACACGTTTCAGTCAGCCCCAGCATTTT.

The chain is built from TRBV5-1 and TRBJ2-1; TRBD2 aligns across 15 bases. The CDR3 is 15 residues long. The V gene end was trimmed by 4 bases and the J gene end by 8 bases; junction bases not matched to a gene: 4. Germline values: CDR1 SGHRS, CDR2 YFSETQ. The CDR3 coding sequence is TGCGCCAGCAGCCCCGGACTAGCGGGAGGGCATGAGCAGTTCTTC. Encoded protein: CASSPGLAGGHEQFF.

This sequence joins TRBV5-1 and TRBJ2-3; D unclear. V lost 0 bases, J lost 1 base, and 6 bases lay in between. This CDR3 is 14 amino acids long. Germline V CDR1 and CDR2: SGHRS, YFSETQ. CDR3 sequence (DNA): TGCGCCAGCAGCTTGGATGCGCGCACAGATACGCAGTATTTT. This encodes CASSLDARTDTQYF.

The J gene is TRBJ2-3, the V gene TRBV11-2, with TRBD1 as a possible D gene (6 bases). Trimming took 0 bases from V and 5 from J, leaving 18 bases between them. Germline V gene lookup returns CDR1 SGHAT and CDR2 FQNNGV. The CDR3 runs 17 residues. CDR3 nucleotide sequence: TGTGCCAGCAGCTTAGATGCCCCAGGGGCGGTCGGAGATACGCAGTATTTT. Protein sequence: CASSLDAPGAVGDTQYF.

The V call is TRBV5-1, the J call TRBJ2-3; D is unresolved. CDR1 SGHRS and CDR2 YFSETQ come from the germline V gene. The CDR3 has 14 residues. With 4 bases removed from V and 0 bases from J, the gap between germline ends came to 9 bases. The CDR3 DNA follows: TGCGCCAGCAGCCCTGGGGATAGCACAGATACGCAGTATTTT. It is translated as CASSPGDSTDTQYF.

This clone was detected once. The chain links TRBV6-5 to TRBJ1-5; D gene ambiguous. Germline loops: CDR1 MNHEY, CDR2 SVGAGI. The V end lost 0 bases, the J end lost 2 bases, and 5 bases lay between the germline ends. The CDR3 is 14 amino acids. DNA for the CDR3: TGTGCCAGCAGTTACTCCGTCGGCAATCAGCCCCAGCATTTT. It is translated as CASSYSVGNQPQHF.

This clone was seen a single time. The chain combines TRBV2 with TRBJ2-2; 7 bases map to TRBD2. V shed 7 bases, J shed 3 bases, and the junction held 2 bases outside the gene matches. This CDR3 comprises 13 residues. Germline lookup yields CDR1 SNHLY and CDR2 FYNNEI. The CDR3 sequence: CASKAGYTGELFF. CDR3 sequence (DNA): TGTGCCAGCAAAGCGGGGTACACCGGGGAGCTGTTTTTT.

V and J are TRBV4-1 and TRBJ2-7; D is uncertain. Per the germline V gene, CDR1 is MGHRA and CDR2 is YSYEKL. Trimming took 1 base from V and 1 from J, leaving 5 bases between them. CDR3 length: 13 residues. CDR3 loop: CASSQVASYEQYF. The CDR3 region has the DNA TGCGCCAGCAGCCAAGTAGCTTCCTACGAGCAGTACTTC.

This chain links TRBV9 with TRBJ1-6, with a possible D match to TRBD1 (5 bases). Per germline, CDR1 SGDLS and CDR2 YYNGEE. Trimming left V 6 bases short and J 5 bases short, with 15 bases between. The CDR3 is made up of 15 amino acids. CDR3 nucleotide sequence: TGTGCCAGCACCGACGCATGGGGCAATAATTCACCCCTCCACTTT. Residues: CASTDAWGNNSPLHF.

V is TRBV5-6 and J is TRBJ1-1, with D possibly matching TRBD1 (5 bases). V was clipped by 2 bases and J by 8 bases, with 13 bases between them. The CDR3 extends over 13 amino acids. The germline V gene encodes CDR1 SGHDT and CDR2 YYEEEE. The CDR3 loop reads CASSFTGSGEAFF. DNA of the CDR3: TGTGCCAGCAGCTTTACAGGATCGGGGGAAGCTTTCTTT.

This chain joins TRBV20-1 and TRBJ2-1; D remains ambiguous. CDR1 and CDR2 from the germline V gene are DFQATT and SNEGSKA (reference sequence). The CDR3 runs to 17 residues. Trimming left V 3 bases short and J 4 bases short, with 22 bases between. The CDR3 sequence is CSASPDRWTATYNEQFF. Written as DNA, the CDR3 is TGCAGTGCTAGTCCCGATCGTTGGACCGCAACATACAATGAGCAGTTCTTC.

V is TRBV5-1 and J is TRBJ1-5; D uncertain. The CDR3 covers 18 residues. Germline V gene sequence: CDR1 SGHRS, CDR2 YFSETQ. Trimming cost V 4 bases and J 9 bases, with 29 bases left between them. CDR3 residues: CASSVTDQDRDGYGPQHF. The DNA of the CDR3 is TGCGCCAGCAGCGTCACAGACCAGGACCGTGATGGTTATGGGCCCCAGCATTTT. Drawing the rest from reference TRBV5-1 and TRBJ1-5, the complete variable domain is KAGVTQTPRYLIKTRGQQVTLSCSPISGHRSVSWYQQTPGQGLQFLFEYFSETQRNKGNFPGRFSGRQFSNSRSEMNVSTLELGDSALYLCASSVTDQDRDGYGPQHFGDGTRLSIL.

The V gene is TRBV30, the J gene TRBJ1-2; 7 nucleotides align to TRBD1. V lost 7 bases to trimming and J lost 4 bases; unmatched junction nucleotides: 6. Germline assignment: CDR1 GTSNPN and CDR2 SVGIG (reference sequence). The CDR3 extends over 12 amino acids. The CDR3: CASSTGPYGYTF. Written as DNA, the CDR3 is TGTGCCTCGTCGACAGGGCCCTATGGCTACACCTTC.

The chain couples TRBV5-1 to TRBJ2-3, with TRBD2 as a possible D gene (6 bases). This CDR3 comprises 14 residues. Trimming removed 7 bases from V and 0 bases from J, with 12 bases in between. Germline CDR1 reads SGHRS; CDR2 reads YFSETQ. CDR3 residues: CASLSGTSTDTQYF. Written as DNA, the CDR3 is TGCGCCAGCCTTAGCGGAACTAGCACAGATACGCAGTATTTT.

The V and J genes are TRBV11-2 and TRBJ2-7, with unresolved D. The CDR3 is made up of 13 amino acids. The germline gives CDR1 SGHAT, CDR2 FQNNGV. V was cut by 1 base and J by 2 bases, with 6 bases left in between. CDR3 residues: CASSLGYAYEQYF. The CDR3 DNA sequence: TGTGCCAGCAGCTTAGGCTATGCCTACGAGCAGTACTTC.

This sequence joins TRBV6-5 and TRBJ2-1, with TRBD1 matching 8 bases. The CDR3 spans 15 residues. V lost 7 bases and J lost 1; bases outside the gene matches: 6. Germline values: CDR1 MNHEY, CDR2 SVGAGI. The CDR3: CASKIQGASYNEQFF. The CDR3 DNA reads TGTGCCAGCAAAATTCAGGGGGCATCCTACAATGAGCAGTTCTTC.

This clone was detected only once. The chain combines TRBV30 with TRBJ2-1; TRBD2 matches 10 bases. Germline V gene data show CDR1 as GTSNPN and CDR2 as SVGIG (reference sequence). This CDR3 comprises 15 residues. V shed 1 base and J 7 bases; nucleotides not matched to a gene: 7. The CDR3 region is CAWSDLAGVGNEQFF. The CDR3 DNA reads TGTGCCTGGAGTGACCTAGCGGGAGTGGGGAATGAGCAGTTCTTC.

This clone was observed a handful of times. This sequence joins TRBV9 and TRBJ2-2; a possible D gene is TRBD2 (6 bases). V lost 0 bases to trimming and J lost 6 bases, with 15 bases between them. CDR3 length: 16 amino acids. The germline CDR1 and CDR2 sequences are SGDLS and YYNGEE. The CDR3 region is CASSVGSGPNPGELFF. The DNA of the CDR3 is TGTGCCAGCAGCGTAGGAAGCGGGCCGAATCCCGGGGAGCTGTTTTTT.

On this clone: Germline is not matched at one junction end, which may reflect a read error. This sequence joins TRBV5-5 and TRBJ2-1; TRBD1 agrees at 7 bases. Germline V gene lookup returns CDR1 SGHKS and CDR2 YYEKEE (reference sequence). The CDR3 has 13 residues. The CDR3 protein is CASSLLMTGPLLF. For the CDR3, the DNA is TGTGCCAGCAGCTTGCTTATGACAGGGCCGCTTCTCTTC.

This clone was seen only once. The rearrangement links TRBV24-1 to TRBJ2-2, with 7 bases matching TRBD1. V lost 5 bases and J lost 7; bases outside the gene matches: 9. There are 15 residues in the CDR3. CDR1 and CDR2 (germline): KGHDR, SFDVKD. This chain's CDR3 is CATSAHTGVIGELFF. In DNA, the CDR3 is TGTGCCACCAGTGCACATACAGGGGTCATCGGGGAGCTGTTTTTT.